The source of this T cell receptor (beta chain) is a study of spatial heterogeneity in lung cancer. As for the study in general: Mean representation of each unique TCR and UMI combination in the raw reads exceeded 8.5 occurrences.

The study tagged each TCR cDNA molecule with a unique molecular identifier. Each CDR3 protein is one row after TCRdb ran MiXCR on the 5' RACE reads. The table includes about 3,300 distinct CDR3 sequences, approximately 3.5% detected once. Germline lookup yields CDR1 LNHDA and CDR2 SQIVND (reference sequence). Trimming left V 3 bases short and J 6 bases short, with 8 bases between. The CDR3 totals 12 residues. This clonotype was found many times. For a library built for alpha chains, this beta chain is a stray read; little rests on its size. Time point described: sample taken at primary tumor resection. Whole RNA obtained from tumor, nontumor lung or frozen PBMC underwent sequencing without sorting.

Sequences were derived from lung tissue, sampled at surgery. This chain links TRBV19 with TRBJ1-2; D unresolved. The receptor's source is a human donor with early-stage non-small cell lung cancer. CDR3 nucleotides: TGTGCCAGTAGTATGTTAGGGCATGGCTACACCTTC. The encoded protein is CASSMLGHGYTF.